The rows below give T cell receptor beta chains drawn from one sample of a study of shared clonotypes between healthy human individuals. The method was immunoSEQ multiplex PCR; TCRdb's version includes in-frame clones alone and lacks a portion of them. The top ten hold approximately 25% of the sample, which has about 820,000 clones, 80% to 95% seen once. Material: naive CD8+ T cells sorted from blood. Source of these receptors: a man aged 25 to 40 in good health. CDR3s include the opening cysteine and the closing phenylalanine or tryptophan. A clone size is listed for some rows: how often the clone was seen (once, few, many), or a class if it is expanded.

>.|TRBJ2-1|TRBV9
CASSAAEGEWWGNEQFF
>.|TRBJ2-7|TRBV28
CASSQRDYEQYF
>.|TRBJ1-2|TRBV7-7
CASRSTGSYGYTF
>.|TRBJ1-5|TRBV28
CASSLWQGPNQPQHF
>.|TRBJ2-7|TRBV28
CASSSREGYSSYEQYF
>.|TRBJ2-1|TRBV7-6
CASSLAPGGDREGGYNEQFF
>.|TRBJ1-1|TRBV7-2
CASSLLQGAIDTEAFF
>.|TRBJ2-4|TRBV9
CASSVGSPDSYGKNIQYF
>once|TRBJ2-2|TRBV28
CASSFDNPTGELFF
>.|TRBJ2-7|TRBV6-5
CASSPRGLGDEQYF
>.|TRBJ2-1|TRBV27
CASSPSAYNEQFF
>.|TRBJ2-7|TRBV2
CASSETNRDRGYEQYF
>.|TRBJ2-3|TRBV4-1
CASSQYLAETQYF
>.|TRBJ2-5|TRBV7-9
CASSHLTVEQETQYF
>.|TRBJ2-7|TRBV6-5
CASSWGLVSYEQYF
>.|TRBJ2-1|TRBV11-2
CASSLVLAGVDEQFF
>.|TRBJ1-5|TRBV7-9
CASSTDRGKNQPQHF
>.|TRBJ2-2|TRBV11-2
CASSNRQGGTGELFF
>.|TRBJ2-7|TRBV9
CASSAKRDSVTYEQYF
>.|TRBJ2-7|TRBV9
CASSVASGRATEQYF
>.|TRBJ1-4|TRBV30
CAWSVSGVPREKLFF
>.|TRBJ2-5|TRBV5-1
CASSLGLAGVRETQYF
>.|TRBJ2-5|TRBV7-2
CASSPGGVWGQETQYF
>.|TRBJ2-1|TRBV14
CASSLQGGNEQFF
>.|TRBJ2-3|TRBV20-1
CSASSGDTQYF
>.|TRBJ2-1|TRBV28
CASSWGPYNEQFF
>.|TRBJ2-7|TRBV4-1
CASSPPETGYEQYF
>.|TRBJ2-1|TRBV6-4
CASSDGQGIHNEQFF
>.|TRBJ1-5|TRBV5-5
CASSSWTGSGQPQHF
>.|TRBJ2-3|TRBV27
CASSSGGRIDTQYF
>.|TRBJ2-6|TRBV5-1
CASSSGDSGANVLTF
>few|TRBJ1-1|TRBV28
CASSPSGTEAFF
>.|TRBJ1-5|TRBV6-1
CASREDIGGGGQPQHF
>.|TRBJ2-5|TRBV9
CASSPSGREETQYF
>.|TRBJ2-1|TRBV7-9
CASSPGLAGLGQFF
>.|TRBJ2-6|TRBV10-3
CAISDLDISGANVLTF
>.|TRBJ2-2|TRBV7-9
CASSPRRDKNTGELFF
>.|TRBJ1-5|TRBV6-5
CASIPADRGNQPQHF
>.|TRBJ1-4|TRBV27
CASRPTVAANEKLFF
>.|TRBJ1-1|TRBV11-3
CASSLEEGEAFF
>.|TRBJ2-1|TRBV5-4
CASSSRTIRRDNEQFF
>.|TRBJ2-7|TRBV7-9
CASSLSGERYEQYF
>.|TRBJ2-2|TRBV5-6
CASSYMGAGELFF
>.|TRBJ2-3|TRBV7-6
CASSTLSGDTQYF
>.|TRBJ2-7|TRBV13
CASSLGLPYEQYF
>.|TRBJ2-5|TRBV9
CASSVEQGVRETQYF
>.|TRBJ2-1|TRBV29-1
CSVDSLEASNEQFF
>.|TRBJ2-1|TRBV5-6
CASSAGTGGEQFF
>.|TRBJ2-2|TRBV7-2
CASSLLGGVNTGELFF
>.|TRBJ1-4|TRBV9
CASSPRDVRSGKLFF
>.|TRBJ2-7|TRBV5-1
CASSHGATAYEQYF
>few|TRBJ1-2|TRBV15
CATSVDKILYGYTF
>once|TRBJ2-3|TRBV7-3
CASSFGSTDTQYF
>few|TRBJ2-7|TRBV7-9
CASSAPKGAGAEQYF
>once|TRBJ2-1|TRBV7-8
CASWLGGRYNEQFF
>.|TRBJ2-7|TRBV27
CASSRSGTSYEQYF